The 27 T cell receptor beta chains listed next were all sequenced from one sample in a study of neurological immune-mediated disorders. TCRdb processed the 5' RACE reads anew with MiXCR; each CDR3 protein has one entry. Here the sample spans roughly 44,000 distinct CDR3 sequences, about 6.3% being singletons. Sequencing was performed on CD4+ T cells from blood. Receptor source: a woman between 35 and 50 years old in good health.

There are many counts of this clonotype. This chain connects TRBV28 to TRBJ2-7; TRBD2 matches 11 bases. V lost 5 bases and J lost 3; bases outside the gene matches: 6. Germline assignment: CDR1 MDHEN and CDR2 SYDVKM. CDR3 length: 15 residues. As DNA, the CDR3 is TGTGCCAGCAGTGCGGGACTAGCGGTAAACTACGAGCAGTACTTC. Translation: CASSAGLAVNYEQYF. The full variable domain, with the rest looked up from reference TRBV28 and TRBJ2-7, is DVKVTQSSRYLVKRTGEKVFLECVQDMDHENMFWYRQDPGLGLRLIYFSYDVKMKEKGDIPEGYSVSREKKERFSLILESASTNQTSMYLCASSAGLAVNYEQYFGPGTRLTVT.

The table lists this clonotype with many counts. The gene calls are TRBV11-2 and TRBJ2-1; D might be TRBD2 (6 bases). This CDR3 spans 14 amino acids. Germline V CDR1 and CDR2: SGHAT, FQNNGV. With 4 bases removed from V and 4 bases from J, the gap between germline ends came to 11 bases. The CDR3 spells CASSWGGAYNEQFF. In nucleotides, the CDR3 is TGTGCCAGCAGCTGGGGCGGGGCATACAATGAGCAGTTCTTC. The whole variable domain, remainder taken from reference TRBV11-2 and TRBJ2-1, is EAGVAQSPRYKIIEKRQSVAFWCNPISGHATLYWYQQILGQGPKLLIQFQNNGVVDDSQLPKDRFSAERLKGVDSTLKIQPAKLEDSAVYLCASSWGGAYNEQFFGPGTRLTVL.

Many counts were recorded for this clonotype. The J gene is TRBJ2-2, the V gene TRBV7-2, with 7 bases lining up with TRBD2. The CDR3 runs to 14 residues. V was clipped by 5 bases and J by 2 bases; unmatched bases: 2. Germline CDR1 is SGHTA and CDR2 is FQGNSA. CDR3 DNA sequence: TGTGCCAGCAGCCCTAGCGGAAACACCGGGGAGCTGTTTTTT. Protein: CASSPSGNTGELFF. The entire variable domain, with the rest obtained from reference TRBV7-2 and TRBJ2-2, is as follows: GAGVSQSPSNKVTEKGKDVELRCDPISGHTALYWYRQSLGQGLEFLIYFQGNSAPDKSGLPSDRFSAERTGGSVSTLTIQRTQQEDSAVYLCASSPSGNTGELFFGEGSRLTVL.

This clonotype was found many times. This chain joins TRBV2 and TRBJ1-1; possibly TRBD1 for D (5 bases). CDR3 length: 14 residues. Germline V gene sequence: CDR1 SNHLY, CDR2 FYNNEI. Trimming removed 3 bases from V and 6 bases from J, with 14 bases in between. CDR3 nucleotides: TGTGCCAGCAGTGAGGGCTTGGCAGGGCCTGAAGCTTTCTTT. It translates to CASSEGLAGPEAFF.

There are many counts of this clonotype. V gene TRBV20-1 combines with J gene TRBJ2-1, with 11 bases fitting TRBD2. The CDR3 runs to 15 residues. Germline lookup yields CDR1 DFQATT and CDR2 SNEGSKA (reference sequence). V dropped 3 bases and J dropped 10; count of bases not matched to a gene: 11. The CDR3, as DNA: TGCAGTGCTAGTCTTAGGGCTAGCGGGAGGCCGGAGCAGTTCTTC. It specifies CSASLRASGRPEQFF.

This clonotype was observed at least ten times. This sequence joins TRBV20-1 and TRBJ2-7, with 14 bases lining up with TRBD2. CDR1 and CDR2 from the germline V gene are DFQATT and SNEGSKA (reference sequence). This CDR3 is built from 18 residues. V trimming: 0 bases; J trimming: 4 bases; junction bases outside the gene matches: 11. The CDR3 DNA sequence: TGCAGTGCTAGAGATACCCCCAGCCGGACTAGCGGGAGGTACGAGCAGTACTTC. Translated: CSARDTPSRTSGRYEQYF.

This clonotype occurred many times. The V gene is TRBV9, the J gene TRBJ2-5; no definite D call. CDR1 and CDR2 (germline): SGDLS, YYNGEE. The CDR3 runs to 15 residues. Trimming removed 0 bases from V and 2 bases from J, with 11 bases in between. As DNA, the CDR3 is TGTGCCAGCAGCGTAGAATCTAGACCACAAGAGACCCAGTACTTC. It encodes CASSVESRPQETQYF.

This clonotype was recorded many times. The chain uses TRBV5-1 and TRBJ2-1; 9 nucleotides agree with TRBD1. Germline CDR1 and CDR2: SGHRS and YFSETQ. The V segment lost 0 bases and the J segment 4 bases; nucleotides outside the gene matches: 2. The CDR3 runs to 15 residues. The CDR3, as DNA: TGCGCCAGCAGCTTGGTACAGGGGGCGTACAATGAGCAGTTCTTC. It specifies CASSLVQGAYNEQFF.

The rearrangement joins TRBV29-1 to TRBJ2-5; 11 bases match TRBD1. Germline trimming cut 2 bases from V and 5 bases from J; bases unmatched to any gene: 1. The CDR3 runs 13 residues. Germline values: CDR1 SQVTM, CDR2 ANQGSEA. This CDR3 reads CSVERDRGETQYF. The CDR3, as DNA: TGCAGCGTTGAACGGGACAGGGGGGAGACCCAGTACTTC. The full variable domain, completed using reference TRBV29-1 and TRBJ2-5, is SAVISQKPSRDICQRGTSLTIQCQVDSQVTMMFWYRQQPGQSLTLIATANQGSEATYESGFVIDKFPISRPNLTFSTLTVSNMSPEDSSIYLCSVERDRGETQYFGPGTRLLVL.

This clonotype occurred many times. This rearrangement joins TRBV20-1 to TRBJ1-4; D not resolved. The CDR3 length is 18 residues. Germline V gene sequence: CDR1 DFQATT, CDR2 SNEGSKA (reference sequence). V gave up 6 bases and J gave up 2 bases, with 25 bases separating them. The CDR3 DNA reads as TGCAGTGCCGCGGGAGTATATTCTGGACCCCGCACTAATGAAAAACTGTTTTTT. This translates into CSAAGVYSGPRTNEKLFF.

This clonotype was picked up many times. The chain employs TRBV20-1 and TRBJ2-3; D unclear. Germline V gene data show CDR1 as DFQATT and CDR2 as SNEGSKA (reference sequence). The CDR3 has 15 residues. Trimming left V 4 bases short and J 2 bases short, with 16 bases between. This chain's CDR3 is CSAKGERRNTDTQYF. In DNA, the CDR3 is TGCAGTGCTAAGGGCGAGAGACGGAACACAGATACGCAGTATTTT.

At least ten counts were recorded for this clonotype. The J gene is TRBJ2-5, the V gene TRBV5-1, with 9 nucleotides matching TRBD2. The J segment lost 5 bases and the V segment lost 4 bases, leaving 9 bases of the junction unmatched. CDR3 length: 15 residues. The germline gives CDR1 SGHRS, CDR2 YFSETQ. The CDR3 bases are TGCGCCAGCAGCGCGATAGCGGGAGCGGGGGAGACCCAGTACTTC. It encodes CASSAIAGAGETQYF.

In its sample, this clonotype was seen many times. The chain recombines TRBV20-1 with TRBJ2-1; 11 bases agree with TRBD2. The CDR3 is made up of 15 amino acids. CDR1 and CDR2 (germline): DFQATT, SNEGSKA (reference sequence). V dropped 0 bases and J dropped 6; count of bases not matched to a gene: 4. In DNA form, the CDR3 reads TGCAGTGCTAGAGACCCCGGGACTAGCGGCAATGAGCAGTTCTTC. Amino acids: CSARDPGTSGNEQFF.

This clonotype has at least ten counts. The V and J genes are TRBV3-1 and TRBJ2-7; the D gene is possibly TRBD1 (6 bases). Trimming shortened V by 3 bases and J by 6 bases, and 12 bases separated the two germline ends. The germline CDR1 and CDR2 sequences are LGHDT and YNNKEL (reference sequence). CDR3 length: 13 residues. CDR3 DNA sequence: TGTGCCAGCAGCCAGGCCAGGGGTGGCGAGCAGTACTTC. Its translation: CASSQARGGEQYF.

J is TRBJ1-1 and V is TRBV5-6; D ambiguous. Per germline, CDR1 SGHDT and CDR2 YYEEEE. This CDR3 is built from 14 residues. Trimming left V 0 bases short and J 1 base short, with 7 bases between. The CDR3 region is CASSLAGTNTEAFF. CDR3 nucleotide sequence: TGTGCCAGCAGCTTGGCCGGAACGAACACTGAAGCTTTCTTT.

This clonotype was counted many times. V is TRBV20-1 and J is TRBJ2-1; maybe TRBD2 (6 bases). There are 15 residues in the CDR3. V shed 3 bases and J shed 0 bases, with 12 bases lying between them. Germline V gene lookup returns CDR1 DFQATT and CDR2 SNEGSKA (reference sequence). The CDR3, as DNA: TGCAGTGCTAGTCGGCCTAGCGTCTCCTACAATGAGCAGTTCTTC. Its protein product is CSASRPSVSYNEQFF.

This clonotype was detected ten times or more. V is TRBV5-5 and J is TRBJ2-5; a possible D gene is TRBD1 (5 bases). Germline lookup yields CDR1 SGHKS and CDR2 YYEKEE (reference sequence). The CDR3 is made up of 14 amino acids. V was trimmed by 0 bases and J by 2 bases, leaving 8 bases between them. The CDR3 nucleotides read TGTGCCAGCAGCTTGGCGGCAGGGCAAGAGACCCAGTACTTC. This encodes CASSLAAGQETQYF.

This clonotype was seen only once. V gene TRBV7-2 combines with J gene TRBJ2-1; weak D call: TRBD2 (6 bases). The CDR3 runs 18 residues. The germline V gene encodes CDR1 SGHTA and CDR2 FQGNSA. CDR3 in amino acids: CVNSIWVPIGSSYNEQFF. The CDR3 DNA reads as TGTGTCAACAGCATATGGGTCCCTATCGGGAGCTCCTACAATGAGCAGTTCTTC.

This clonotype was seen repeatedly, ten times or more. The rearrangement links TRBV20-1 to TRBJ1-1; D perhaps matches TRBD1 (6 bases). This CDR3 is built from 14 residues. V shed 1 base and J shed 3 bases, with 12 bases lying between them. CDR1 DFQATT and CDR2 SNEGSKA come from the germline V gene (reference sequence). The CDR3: CSARGLGGYTEAFF. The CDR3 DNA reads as TGCAGTGCTAGAGGATTAGGGGGGTACACTGAAGCTTTCTTT.

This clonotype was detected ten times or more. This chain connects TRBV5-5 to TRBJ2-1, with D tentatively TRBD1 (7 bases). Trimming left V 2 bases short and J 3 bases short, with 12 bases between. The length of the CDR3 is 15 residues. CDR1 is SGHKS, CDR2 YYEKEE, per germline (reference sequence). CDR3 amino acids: CASSFQGGDYNEQFF. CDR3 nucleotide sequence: TGTGCCAGCAGCTTTCAGGGGGGTGACTACAATGAGCAGTTCTTC.

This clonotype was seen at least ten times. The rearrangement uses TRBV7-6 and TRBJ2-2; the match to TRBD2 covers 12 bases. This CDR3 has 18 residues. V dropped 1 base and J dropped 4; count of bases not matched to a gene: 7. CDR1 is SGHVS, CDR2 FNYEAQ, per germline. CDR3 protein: CASSLGLAGGPITGELFF. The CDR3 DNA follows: TGTGCCAGCAGCTTAGGGCTAGCGGGAGGGCCGATCACCGGGGAGCTGTTTTTT.

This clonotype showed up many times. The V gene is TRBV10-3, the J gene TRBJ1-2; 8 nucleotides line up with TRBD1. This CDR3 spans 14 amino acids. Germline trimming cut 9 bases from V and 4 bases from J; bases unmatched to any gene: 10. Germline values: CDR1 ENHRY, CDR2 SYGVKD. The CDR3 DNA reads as TGTGCCATAAGGGGGGACCAGGGGGCCTATGGCTACACCTTC. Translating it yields CAIRGDQGAYGYTF.

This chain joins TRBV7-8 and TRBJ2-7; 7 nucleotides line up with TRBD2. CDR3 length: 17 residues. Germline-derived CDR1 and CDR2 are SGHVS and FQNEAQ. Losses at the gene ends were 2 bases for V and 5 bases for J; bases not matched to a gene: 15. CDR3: CASSLNRGRAPPHEQYF. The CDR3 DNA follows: TGTGCCAGCAGCTTAAATCGGGGGAGGGCCCCACCCCACGAGCAGTACTTC.

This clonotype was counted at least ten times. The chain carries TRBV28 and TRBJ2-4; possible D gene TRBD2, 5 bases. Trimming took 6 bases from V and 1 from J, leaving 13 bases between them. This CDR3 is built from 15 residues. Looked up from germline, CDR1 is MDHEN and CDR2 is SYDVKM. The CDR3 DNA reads TGTGCCAGCAGGCCCCGGGGTTGGGCCAAAAACATTCAGTACTTC. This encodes CASRPRGWAKNIQYF.

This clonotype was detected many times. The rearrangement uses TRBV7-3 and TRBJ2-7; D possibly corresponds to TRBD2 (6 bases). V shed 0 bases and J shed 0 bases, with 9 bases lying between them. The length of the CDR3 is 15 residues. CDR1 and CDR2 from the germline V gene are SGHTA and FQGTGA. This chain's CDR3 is CASSLTPGVSYEQYF. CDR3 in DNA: TGTGCCAGCAGCTTAACGCCGGGAGTCTCCTACGAGCAGTACTTC.

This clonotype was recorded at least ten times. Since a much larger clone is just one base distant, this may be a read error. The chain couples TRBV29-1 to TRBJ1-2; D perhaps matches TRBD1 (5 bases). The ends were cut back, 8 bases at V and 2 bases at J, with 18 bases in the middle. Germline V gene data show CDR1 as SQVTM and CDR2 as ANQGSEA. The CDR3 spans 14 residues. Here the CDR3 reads CSKTRTGSNYGYTF. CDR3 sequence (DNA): TGCAGCAAAACCCGAACAGGCTCCAACTATGGCTACACCTTC.

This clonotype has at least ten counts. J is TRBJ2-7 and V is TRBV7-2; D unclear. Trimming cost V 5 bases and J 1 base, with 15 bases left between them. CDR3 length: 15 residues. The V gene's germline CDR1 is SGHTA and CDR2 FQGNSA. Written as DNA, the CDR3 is TGTGCCAGCAGCCCAGAGAGACTGACTTCCTACGAGCAGTACTTC. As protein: CASSPERLTSYEQYF.